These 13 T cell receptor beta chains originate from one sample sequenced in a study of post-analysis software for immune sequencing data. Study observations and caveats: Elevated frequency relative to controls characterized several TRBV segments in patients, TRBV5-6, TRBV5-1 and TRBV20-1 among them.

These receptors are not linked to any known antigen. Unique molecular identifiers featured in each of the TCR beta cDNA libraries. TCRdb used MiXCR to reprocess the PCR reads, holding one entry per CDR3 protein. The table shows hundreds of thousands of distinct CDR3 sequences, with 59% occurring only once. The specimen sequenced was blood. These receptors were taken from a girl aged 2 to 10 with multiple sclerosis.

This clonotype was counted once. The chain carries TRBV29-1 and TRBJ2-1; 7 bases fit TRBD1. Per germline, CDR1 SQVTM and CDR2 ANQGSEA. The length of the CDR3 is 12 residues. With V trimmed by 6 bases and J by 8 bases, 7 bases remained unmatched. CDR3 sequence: CSVDRPRDEQFF. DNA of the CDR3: TGCAGCGTGGACAGGCCTAGGGATGAGCAGTTCTTC.

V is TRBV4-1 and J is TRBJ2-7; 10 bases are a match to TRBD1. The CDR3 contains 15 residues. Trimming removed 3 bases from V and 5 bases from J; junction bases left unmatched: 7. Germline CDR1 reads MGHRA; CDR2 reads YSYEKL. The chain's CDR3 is CASSQGDRGVHEQYF. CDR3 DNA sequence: TGCGCCAGCAGCCAGGGGGACAGGGGCGTTCACGAGCAGTACTTC.

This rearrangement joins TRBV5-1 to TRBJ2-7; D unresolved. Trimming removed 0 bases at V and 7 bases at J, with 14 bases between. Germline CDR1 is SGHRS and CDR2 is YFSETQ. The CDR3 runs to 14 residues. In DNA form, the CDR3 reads TGCGCCAGCAGCTTGGAAGCCGGAACGTCGGAGCAGTACTTC. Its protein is CASSLEAGTSEQYF.

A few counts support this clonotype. The CDR3 DNA reads as TGTGCCAGCAGCTTCCCCCTACAGGGTTCAAGCACAGATACGCAGTATTTT. Residues: CASSFPLQGSSTDTQYF. The V and J genes are TRBV7-3 and TRBJ2-3; D possibly corresponds to TRBD1 (6 bases). V lost 3 bases and J 0 bases, leaving 16 bases between the germline ends. CDR3 length equals 17 residues. CDR1 and CDR2 (germline): SGHTA, FQGTGA. The complete variable domain, with remaining parts taken from reference TRBV7-3 and TRBJ2-3, reads GAGVSQTPSNKVTEKGKYVELRCDPISGHTALYWYRQSLGQGPEFLIYFQGTGAADDSGLPNDRFFAVRPEGSVSTLKIQRTERGDSAVYLCASSFPLQGSSTDTQYFGPGTRLTVL.

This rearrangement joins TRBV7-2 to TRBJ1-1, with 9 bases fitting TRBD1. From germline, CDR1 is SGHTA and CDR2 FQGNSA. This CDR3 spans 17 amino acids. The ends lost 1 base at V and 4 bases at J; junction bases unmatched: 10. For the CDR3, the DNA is TGTGCCAGCAGCTTAGGTGGGACAGGGATCTCACTCACTGAAGCTTTCTTT. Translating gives CASSLGGTGISLTEAFF.

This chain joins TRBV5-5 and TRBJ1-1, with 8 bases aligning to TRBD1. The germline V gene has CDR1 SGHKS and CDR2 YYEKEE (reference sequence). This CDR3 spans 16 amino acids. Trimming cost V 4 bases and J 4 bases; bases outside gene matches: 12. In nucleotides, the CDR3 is TGTGCCAGCAGCGCTCAGGGGGCGGAGGTGAGCACTGAAGCTTTCTTT. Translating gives CASSAQGAEVSTEAFF.

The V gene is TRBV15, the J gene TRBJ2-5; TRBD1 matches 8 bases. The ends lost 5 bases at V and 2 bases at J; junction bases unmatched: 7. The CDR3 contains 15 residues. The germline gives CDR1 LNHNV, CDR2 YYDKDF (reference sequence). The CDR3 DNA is TGTGCCACCAGCGTCCGGACAGGGAGACAAGAGACCCAGTACTTC. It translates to CATSVRTGRQETQYF.

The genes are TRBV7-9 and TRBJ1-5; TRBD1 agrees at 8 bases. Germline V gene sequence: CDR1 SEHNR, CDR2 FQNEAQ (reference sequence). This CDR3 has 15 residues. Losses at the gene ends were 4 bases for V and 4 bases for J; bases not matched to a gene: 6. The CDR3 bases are TGTGCCAGCAGCTCAAGGCAGGGGGCGAATCAGCCCCAGCATTTT. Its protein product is CASSSRQGANQPQHF.

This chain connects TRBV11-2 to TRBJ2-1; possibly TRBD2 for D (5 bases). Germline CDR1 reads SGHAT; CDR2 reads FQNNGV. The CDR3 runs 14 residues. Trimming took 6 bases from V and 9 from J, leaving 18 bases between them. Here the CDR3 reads CASRHRLAGSEQFF. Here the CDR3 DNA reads TGTGCCAGCAGACATCGGCTAGCCGGCAGTGAGCAGTTCTTC.

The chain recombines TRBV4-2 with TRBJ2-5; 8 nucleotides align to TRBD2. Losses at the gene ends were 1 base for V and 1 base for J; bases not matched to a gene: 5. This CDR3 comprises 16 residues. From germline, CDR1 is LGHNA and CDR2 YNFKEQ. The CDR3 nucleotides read TGTGCCAGCAGCCAAGCTTCCAGCGGGGGCCAAGAGACCCAGTACTTC. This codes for CASSQASSGGQETQYF.

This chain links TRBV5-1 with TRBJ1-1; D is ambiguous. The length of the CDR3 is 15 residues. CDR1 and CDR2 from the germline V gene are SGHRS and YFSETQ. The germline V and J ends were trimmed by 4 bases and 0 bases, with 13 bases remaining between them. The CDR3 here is CASSPAGSLNTEAFF. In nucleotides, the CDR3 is TGCGCCAGCAGCCCGGCGGGATCCTTGAACACTGAAGCTTTCTTT.

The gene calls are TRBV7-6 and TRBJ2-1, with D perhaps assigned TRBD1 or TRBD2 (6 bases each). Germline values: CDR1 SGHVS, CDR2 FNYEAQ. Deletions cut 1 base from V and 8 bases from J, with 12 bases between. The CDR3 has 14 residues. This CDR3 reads CASSLVAEGDEQFF. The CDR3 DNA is TGTGCCAGCAGCTTAGTTGCGGAGGGGGATGAGCAGTTCTTC. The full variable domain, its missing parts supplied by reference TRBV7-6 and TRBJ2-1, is GAGVSQSPRYKVTKRGQDVALRCDPISGHVSLYWYRQALGQGPEFLTYFNYEAQQDKSGLPNDRFSAERPEGSISTLTIQRTEQRDSAMYRCASSLVAEGDEQFFGPGTRLTVL.

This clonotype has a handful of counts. The chain's CDR3 is CSARLGTTYEQYF. The CDR3 DNA follows: TGCAGTGCTAGACTCGGGACGACCTACGAGCAGTACTTC. The V call is TRBV20-1, the J call TRBJ2-7; D tentatively fits TRBD1 or TRBD2 (5 bases each). Germline V CDR1 and CDR2: DFQATT, SNEGSKA (reference sequence). The CDR3 extends over 13 amino acids. The ends were cut back, 2 bases at V and 2 bases at J, with 10 bases in the middle.